The 32 T cell receptor beta chains reported below all come from one sample, sequenced in a study of CD8+ T cells in alopecia areata. TCR sequencing used cDNA made by reverse transcription of extracted RNA. Profiled with immunoSEQ multiplex PCR; TCRdb holds only in-frame clones, not every one. In the table there are over 150,000 clones, more than 55% of which are singletons. Stated treatment: oral pan-JAK inhibitor, 5-10 mg twice daily. The specimen comprised CD4+ T cells sorted from blood, sampled at week 4, from a patient treated with tofacitinib. Receptors were obtained from a human donor with alopecia areata.

V gene TRBV25-1 combines with J gene TRBJ2-7, with D perhaps TRBD1 (5 bases). V shed 4 bases and J shed 7 bases, with 14 bases lying between them. The CDR3 extends over 13 amino acids. Germline V lookup: CDR1 MGHDK, CDR2 SYGVNS. The CDR3 loop reads CASSAAMAGEQYF. The CDR3, as DNA: TGTGCCAGCAGTGCCGCGATGGCAGGGGAGCAGTACTTC.

The chain employs TRBV5-1 and TRBJ2-6; tentative D call: TRBD2 (6 bases). In germline, CDR1 is SGHRS, CDR2 YFSETQ. V was clipped by 4 bases and J by 0 bases, with 14 bases between them. The CDR3 contains 17 residues. CDR3 sequence (DNA): TGCGCCAGCAGCCCGGGGGACTCCGTCTCTGGGGCCAACGTCCTGACTTTC. Encoded protein: CASSPGDSVSGANVLTF. Looking up the rest from reference TRBV5-1 and TRBJ2-6 gives the full variable domain: KAGVTQTPRYLIKTRGQQVTLSCSPISGHRSVSWYQQTPGQGLQFLFEYFSETQRNKGNFPGRFSGRQFSNSRSEMNVSTLELGDSALYLCASSPGDSVSGANVLTFGAGSRLTVL.

The rearrangement uses TRBV7-2 and TRBJ2-5, with 8 nucleotides matching TRBD2. The CDR3 has 17 amino acids. The V gene's germline CDR1 is SGHTA and CDR2 FQGNSA. The V and J ends lost 2 bases and 4 bases, in that order; junction bases with no gene match: 12. The CDR3 nucleotides are TGTGCCAGCAGCTTAAGCGGGAGTGGTGTTAATCGAGAGACCCAGTACTTC. Translating it yields CASSLSGSGVNRETQYF.

The chain carries TRBV29-1 and TRBJ2-7; D is unresolved. The CDR3 has 9 residues. V gave up 0 bases and J gave up 10 bases, with 4 bases separating them. CDR1 is SQVTM and CDR2 is ANQGSEA in the germline V gene. This CDR3 is CSVEDSQYF. The DNA for the CDR3 is TGCAGCGTTGAAGATAGTCAGTACTTC.

This clone has only a few counts. The chain recombines TRBV29-1 with TRBJ2-7; D gene unclear. The germline V gene encodes CDR1 SQVTM and CDR2 ANQGSEA. This CDR3 is built from 11 residues. Trimming took 7 bases from V and 4 from J, leaving 11 bases between them. CDR3 DNA sequence: TGCAGCGCAGTATACAGTTACGAGCAGTACTTC. Its protein product is CSAVYSYEQYF.

This clone appeared a few times. This sequence joins TRBV30 and TRBJ2-2, with a tentative D call TRBD2 (5 bases). The CDR3 contains 15 residues. The V end lost 4 bases, the J end lost 5 bases, and 17 bases lay between the germline ends. Germline assignment: CDR1 GTSNPN and CDR2 SVGIG (reference sequence). The CDR3 protein is CAWKARGYSTGELFF. The CDR3 DNA follows: TGTGCCTGGAAAGCACGAGGGTATAGTACCGGGGAGCTGTTTTTT.

The chain couples TRBV2 to TRBJ2-7; a weak D match, TRBD1 (6 bases). Germline V gene data show CDR1 as SNHLY and CDR2 as FYNNEI. V lost 6 bases and J 4 bases, leaving 13 bases between the germline ends. CDR3 length: 13 amino acids. This CDR3 is CASSSGDRYEQYF. The DNA for the CDR3 is TGTGCCAGCAGCTCAGGGGACCGGTACGAGCAGTACTTC.

This chain links TRBV7-9 with TRBJ1-4, with D possibly TRBD1 on 6 matching bases. Germline loops: CDR1 SEHNR, CDR2 FQNEAQ (reference sequence). The CDR3 is made up of 17 amino acids. V was cut by 1 base and J by 1 base, with 13 bases left in between. The CDR3: CASSLGTGGRTNEKLFF. The DNA of the CDR3 is TGTGCCAGCAGCTTAGGTACGGGGGGCCGAACTAATGAAAAACTGTTTTTT.

The sample holds a few counts of this clone. This sequence joins TRBV30 and TRBJ2-5, with TRBD2 as a possible D gene (6 bases). CDR1 and CDR2 from the germline V gene are GTSNPN and SVGIG (reference sequence). The CDR3 covers 13 residues. V lost 4 bases, J lost 5 bases, and 14 bases lay in between. Here the CDR3 reads CAWKGGMMETQYF. In DNA, the CDR3 is TGTGCCTGGAAAGGCGGGATGATGGAGACCCAGTACTTC.

V and J are TRBV19 and TRBJ2-3, with D possibly matching TRBD2 (6 bases). Germline CDR1 is LNHDA and CDR2 is SQIVND (reference sequence). The CDR3 has 18 amino acids. Trimming cost V 6 bases and J 6 bases, with 28 bases left between them. The CDR3 DNA follows: TGTGCCAGTAGCCTCGCTTCGGGACCCACAGCCGGGAGTGATACGCAGTATTTT. Amino acid sequence: CASSLASGPTAGSDTQYF.

This clone was detected only a few times. The V and J genes are TRBV29-1 and TRBJ2-7; TRBD2 agrees at 12 bases. The germline V gene has CDR1 SQVTM and CDR2 ANQGSEA. The CDR3 extends over 15 amino acids. Trimming removed 4 bases from V and 4 bases from J; junction bases left unmatched: 8. The chain's CDR3 is CSVVGTSGPGYEQYF. CDR3 DNA: TGCAGCGTTGTGGGGACTAGCGGGCCTGGGTACGAGCAGTACTTC.

This chain joins TRBV5-1 and TRBJ2-7, with D perhaps matching TRBD1 (5 bases). This CDR3 has 14 amino acids. V was shortened by 0 bases and J by 2 bases, with 9 bases between the two germline ends. Germline CDR1 reads SGHRS; CDR2 reads YFSETQ. CDR3 nucleotides: TGCGCCAGCAGCTTGGACCCAGGGCCCTACGAGCAGTACTTC. Amino acids: CASSLDPGPYEQYF.

V usage is TRBV29-1 and J usage is TRBJ2-3; 7 nucleotides match TRBD2. The V gene end was trimmed by 7 bases and the J gene end by 0 bases; junction bases not matched to a gene: 1. This CDR3 is built from 12 residues. CDR1 is SQVTM and CDR2 is ANQGSEA in the germline V gene. This CDR3 reads CSGGLSTDTQYF. CDR3 coding DNA: TGCAGCGGGGGACTAAGCACAGATACGCAGTATTTT.

This chain connects TRBV28 to TRBJ1-1; D may be TRBD1 (5 bases). The V gene's germline CDR1 is MDHEN and CDR2 SYDVKM. The V end was cut by 8 bases, the J end by 11 bases, with 18 bases between. This CDR3 contains 12 residues. The DNA of the CDR3 is TGTGCCAGCGGTGGAGGGGCTGGACGGGCTTTCTTT. Translation: CASGGGAGRAFF.

This chain joins TRBV7-2 and TRBJ1-1; no definite D call. The V end lost 1 base, the J end lost 0 bases, and 9 bases lay between the germline ends. From germline, CDR1 is SGHTA and CDR2 FQGNSA. This CDR3 contains 15 residues. CDR3 nucleotides: TGTGCCAGCAGCTTAGTCGGTCTGGTGAACACTGAAGCTTTCTTT. This sequence encodes CASSLVGLVNTEAFF.

The chain carries TRBV29-1 and TRBJ2-7; 8 bases are shared with TRBD1. Trimming at V came to 4 bases and at J to 2 bases, leaving 7 bases not matched to a gene. CDR3 length: 14 amino acids. Germline assignment: CDR1 SQVTM and CDR2 ANQGSEA. The DNA of the CDR3 is TGCAGCGTTGTTGGACAGGGAGGCCCCTACGAGCAGTACTTC. Translating it yields CSVVGQGGPYEQYF.

The chain uses TRBV29-1 and TRBJ2-5; no firm D call. Germline CDR1 and CDR2: SQVTM and ANQGSEA. Trimming took off 6 bases at V and 4 bases at J, with 18 bases between the two ends. CDR3 length equals 14 residues. DNA of the CDR3: TGCAGCGTCCCGGTGGGTCAGAAACCAGAGACCCAGTACTTC. This translates into CSVPVGQKPETQYF. The variable domain in full, completed from reference TRBV29-1 and TRBJ2-5, reads SAVISQKPSRDICQRGTSLTIQCQVDSQVTMMFWYRQQPGQSLTLIATANQGSEATYESGFVIDKFPISRPNLTFSTLTVSNMSPEDSSIYLCSVPVGQKPETQYFGPGTRLLVL.

The V gene is TRBV30, the J gene TRBJ2-5; 7 bases line up with TRBD2. The CDR3 sequence is 11 residues long. Per germline, CDR1 GTSNPN and CDR2 SVGIG (reference sequence). V dropped 7 bases and J dropped 2; count of bases not matched to a gene: 1. CDR3 protein: CASGGQETQYF. DNA of the CDR3: TGTGCCTCCGGGGGGCAAGAGACCCAGTACTTC.

The rearrangement joins TRBV4-3 to TRBJ1-1, with D perhaps matching TRBD1 (6 bases). Germline CDR1 is LGHNA and CDR2 is YSLEER. The V end lost 5 bases, the J end lost 3 bases, and 10 bases lay between the germline ends. This CDR3 contains 13 residues. The CDR3 sequence: CASSREGDTEAFF. In DNA form, the CDR3 reads TGCGCCAGCAGCAGGGAGGGGGACACTGAAGCTTTCTTT.

V usage is TRBV5-1 and J usage is TRBJ1-1; D gene uncertain. This CDR3 has 13 amino acids. V dropped 0 bases and J dropped 4 bases, with 7 bases sitting between them. Germline V CDR1 and CDR2: SGHRS, YFSETQ. The CDR3 spells CASSLDGITEAFF. CDR3 nucleotide sequence: TGCGCCAGCAGCTTGGATGGAATCACTGAAGCTTTCTTT.

There are a few counts of this clone. CDR3 loop: CASSWGEGDEKLFF. For the CDR3, the DNA is TGTGCCAGCAGCTGGGGTGAAGGGGATGAAAAACTGTTTTTT. V and J are TRBV11-2 and TRBJ1-4; perhaps TRBD1 as D (5 bases). The CDR3 sequence is 14 residues long. CDR1 and CDR2 (germline): SGHAT, FQNNGV. V dropped 4 bases and J dropped 6 bases, with 12 bases sitting between them.

The V and J genes are TRBV4-2 and TRBJ1-1; perhaps TRBD1 as D (5 bases). This CDR3 is 19 amino acids long. V was cut by 0 bases and J by 4 bases, with 24 bases left in between. Germline values: CDR1 LGHNA, CDR2 YNFKEQ. For the CDR3, the DNA is TGTGCCAGCAGCCAAGATCGGACCGGGGGTGGGCAGTGGGCCACTGAAGCTTTCTTT. Its translation is CASSQDRTGGGQWATEAFF.

Comments on this clone: Compared with germline, one end of the junction differs, possibly owing to a read error. The CDR3 nucleotides are TGTGCCTGGAGTTTCCATTCGGGACAGGGGGCTGAGGCTTTCTTT. This encodes CAWSFHSGQGAEAFF. The chain is built from TRBV30 and TRBJ1-1; TRBD1 aligns across 12 bases. CDR3 length equals 15 residues. Germline CDR1 and CDR2: GTSNPN and SVGIG (reference sequence).

The chain employs TRBV30 and TRBJ1-1; D gene uncertain. V was trimmed by 3 bases and J by 1 base, leaving 9 bases between them. The CDR3 extends over 13 amino acids. Per germline, CDR1 GTSNPN and CDR2 SVGIG (reference sequence). CDR3 residues: CAWSALKNTEAFF. The CDR3 DNA sequence: TGTGCCTGGAGCGCTCTTAAGAACACTGAAGCTTTCTTT.

This clone appeared a few times. The rearrangement links TRBV30 to TRBJ2-2; TRBD2 matches at 11 bases. The germline V gene has CDR1 GTSNPN and CDR2 SVGIG (reference sequence). J was trimmed by 1 base and V by 0 bases; bases with no gene match: 7. The CDR3 is 18 amino acids. The chain's CDR3 is CAWSVLAGAPRNTGELFF. The CDR3, as DNA: TGTGCCTGGAGTGTACTAGCGGGAGCCCCTCGGAACACCGGGGAGCTGTTTTTT.

This clone was seen a handful of times. The chain has TRBV25-1 and TRBJ2-1; 8 nucleotides align to TRBD1. The germline CDR1 and CDR2 sequences are MGHDK and SYGVNS. The CDR3 extends over 17 amino acids. V trimming: 4 bases; J trimming: 2 bases; junction bases outside the gene matches: 10. CDR3 region: CASSGSQGAGTYNEQFF. The CDR3 nucleotides read TGTGCCAGCAGTGGGAGCCAGGGGGCGGGCACCTACAATGAGCAGTTCTTC.

The chain is built from TRBV5-4 and TRBJ2-7, with D perhaps TRBD1 (6 bases). V lost 0 bases and J 3 bases, leaving 10 bases between the germline ends. Germline CDR1 SGHNT, CDR2 YYREEE (reference sequence). This CDR3 has 14 residues. CDR3 in amino acids: CASSLGGTHYEQYF. The CDR3 DNA is TGTGCCAGCAGCTTGGGAGGGACACACTACGAGCAGTACTTC.

This clone has only one observation. CDR3 DNA sequence: TGTGCCAGCAGCGTAGTCAGCGGTGGGGAGCAGTTCTTC. It specifies CASSVVSGGEQFF. The chain recombines TRBV9 with TRBJ2-1, with D perhaps matching TRBD2 (5 bases). This CDR3 has 13 residues. The V end lost 0 bases, the J end lost 10 bases, and 11 bases lay between the germline ends. Germline CDR1 reads SGDLS; CDR2 reads YYNGEE.

The genes are TRBV4-2 and TRBJ2-6; D is undetermined. This CDR3 spans 16 amino acids. The germline gives CDR1 LGHNA, CDR2 YNFKEQ. V lost 0 bases and J 0 bases, leaving 6 bases between the germline ends. CDR3 sequence reads: CASSQERISGANVLTF. As DNA, the CDR3 is TGTGCCAGCAGCCAAGAGCGGATCTCTGGGGCCAACGTCCTGACTTTC.

J is TRBJ1-5 and V is TRBV30; possible D gene TRBD1, 5 bases. This CDR3 comprises 13 residues. From germline, CDR1 is GTSNPN and CDR2 SVGIG (reference sequence). V shed 8 bases and J shed 7 bases, with 18 bases lying between them. This CDR3 is CAIDQGVGQPQHF. CDR3 bases: TGTGCCATCGACCAGGGTGTAGGGCAGCCCCAGCATTTT.

The CDR3 coding sequence is TGTGCCAGTAAGGGGGCCGAGAGGAGTCATCAGCCCCAGCATTTT. Amino acids: CASKGAERSHQPQHF. V gene TRBV19 combines with J gene TRBJ1-5, with TRBD1 identical over 7 bases. CDR1 is LNHDA and CDR2 is SQIVND in the germline V gene (reference sequence). The CDR3 has 15 amino acids. Trimming at V came to 7 bases and at J to 5 bases, leaving 11 bases not matched to a gene.

The chain has TRBV19 and TRBJ1-1, with D possibly matching TRBD1 (6 bases). Germline V gene lookup returns CDR1 LNHDA and CDR2 SQIVND (reference sequence). This CDR3 comprises 10 residues. V lost 9 bases, J lost 6 bases, and 8 bases lay in between. The DNA for the CDR3 is TGTGCCAGCAGGGGAGCTGAAGCTTTCTTT. This gives the protein CASRGAEAFF.